What follows are 24 T cell receptor beta chains derived from one specimen sequenced in a study of metastatic and nonmetastatic thyroid tumors. MiXCR was used by TCRdb to re-call the PCR reads. Of tens of thousands of clones in the sample, over 20% were seen once. There were no patients who had received any treatment before thyroid surgery. Sequencing was performed on blood. All receptors derive from a female donor with papillary thyroid cancer or a benign thyroid nodule (not recorded which). Some clones in this sample may be carry-over from other donors' samples.

Concerning this clone itself: One base away lies a much larger clone, so this may be a sequencing read error. This chain joins TRBV7-2 and TRBJ2-7, with D unclear. Deletions cut 4 bases from V and 3 bases from J, with 7 bases between. The CDR3 covers 12 residues. CDR1 and CDR2 from the germline V gene are SGHTA and FQGNSA. The CDR3 loop is CASSSRYYEQYF. For the CDR3, the DNA is TGTGCCAGCAGCTCCCGTTACTACGAGCAGTACTTC.

This clone is medium-sized within its sample. The chain recombines TRBV6-1 with TRBJ2-2, with D perhaps TRBD1 or TRBD2 (5 bases each). V lost 4 bases, J lost 4 bases, and 13 bases lay in between. From germline, CDR1 is MNHNS and CDR2 SASEGT. The CDR3 spans 15 residues. The CDR3 DNA reads TGTGCCAGCAGTGTCCGGGACGGTACCACCGGGGAGCTGTTTTTT. This sequence encodes CASSVRDGTTGELFF.

This clone showed up many times. The V and J genes are TRBV4-3 and TRBJ2-2; D not certain. The germline gives CDR1 LGHNA, CDR2 YSLEER. This CDR3 comprises 15 residues. V was clipped by 1 base and J by 5 bases, with 11 bases between them. The CDR3 loop is CASSQVATSTGELFF. CDR3 in DNA: TGCGCCAGCAGCCAAGTCGCAACGTCAACCGGGGAGCTGTTTTTT.

This clone came up many times. This chain uses TRBV20-1 with TRBJ2-2; the D is unclear. V lost 2 bases, J lost 4 bases, and 14 bases lay in between. CDR3 size: 15 residues. Germline V gives CDR1 DFQATT, CDR2 SNEGSKA (reference sequence). The chain's CDR3 is CSARNSRVFTGELFF. In DNA, the CDR3 is TGCAGTGCTAGAAATTCTAGGGTGTTCACCGGGGAGCTGTTTTTT.

This chain joins TRBV12-3 or TRBV12-4 and TRBJ2-5, with a tentative D call TRBD1 (5 bases). The CDR3 consists of 14 residues. Between the trimmed V and J ends, which lost 7 bases and 1 base, there was a span of 13 bases. CDR3 protein: CASKLGQGQETQYF. For the CDR3, the DNA is TGTGCCAGCAAACTCGGGCAGGGCCAAGAGACCCAGTACTTC.

This clone turned up a few times. A read error may account for a junction end that differs from germline. The genes are TRBV6-1 and TRBJ1-2; D unclear. Germline values: CDR1 MNHNS, CDR2 SASEGT. The CDR3 loop spans 14 amino acids. The CDR3 protein is CASSGIRVDYGYNF. The CDR3 nucleotides are TGTGCCAGCAGTGGCATCCGCGTGGACTATGGCTACAACTTC.

In DNA, the CDR3 is TGCAGTGCTAAGCCTTCGAGGCGGAGCACAGATACGCAGTATTTT. Amino acid sequence: CSAKPSRRSTDTQYF. V usage is TRBV20-1 and J usage is TRBJ2-3; the D is unclear. V lost 4 bases and J lost 0, with 14 bases in between. CDR3 size: 15 residues. The V gene's germline CDR1 is DFQATT and CDR2 SNEGSKA (reference sequence).

Details on this clone: A much larger clonotype is one base distant, so this may be a read error. The chain combines TRBV5-1 with TRBJ2-5, with D unclear. CDR3 length: 15 amino acids. Germline V lookup: CDR1 SGHRS, CDR2 YFSETQ. CDR3 DNA: TGCGCCAGCAGCTTGGTCGGCGGCTACCAAGGGACCCAGTACTTC. Its translation: CASSLVGGYQGTQYF.

J is TRBJ1-5 and V is TRBV30; D remains ambiguous. Trimming removed 5 bases at V and 0 bases at J, with 11 bases between. CDR1 is GTSNPN and CDR2 is SVGIG in the germline V gene (reference sequence). The CDR3 has 14 residues. DNA for the CDR3: TGTGCCTGGGGTCGTGGACTTAGCAATCAGCCCCAGCATTTT. Amino acids: CAWGRGLSNQPQHF.

To note about this clone: A read error may be the cause here, since a much bigger clone is one base away. The same CDR3 is also encoded by other DNA sequences in this sample. The rearrangement links TRBV7-3 to TRBJ2-5, with D maybe TRBD1 (6 bases). The CDR3 spans 14 residues. Trimming took 5 bases from V and 5 from J, leaving 15 bases between them. Per germline, CDR1 SGHTA and CDR2 FQGTGA. CDR3 region: CASSPTGLQETQYF. CDR3 sequence (DNA): TGTGCCAGCAGCCCGACAGGCCTTCAGGAGACCCAGTACTTC.

This clone came up many times. In DNA, the CDR3 is TGTGCCAGCAGTTACTCGTCGGGCGTCAGGACAGATACGCAGTATTTT. The encoded protein is CASSYSSGVRTDTQYF. This chain connects TRBV6-5 to TRBJ2-3; D remains ambiguous. Germline V lookup: CDR1 MNHEY, CDR2 SVGAGI. With 0 bases removed from V and 3 bases from J, the gap between germline ends came to 13 bases. This CDR3 is 16 amino acids long.

This clone was counted many times. The rearrangement links TRBV12-3 or TRBV12-4 to TRBJ2-5; 9 nucleotides agree with TRBD2. V trimming: 3 bases; J trimming: 5 bases; junction bases outside the gene matches: 4. CDR3 length: 14 amino acids. The CDR3 loop reads CASSFSGSPETQYF. Here the CDR3 DNA reads TGTGCCAGCAGTTTTAGCGGGAGCCCGGAGACCCAGTACTTC.

This clone was seen a few times. The rearrangement links TRBV6-1 to TRBJ2-7, with 8 bases aligning to TRBD2. With V trimmed by 0 bases and J by 5 bases, 6 bases remained unmatched. The CDR3 sequence is 15 residues long. CDR1 and CDR2 from the germline V gene are MNHNS and SASEGT. Here the CDR3 DNA reads TGTGCCAGCAGTGAAGCAGCGGGAGAATCGGACGAGCAGTACTTC. Protein: CASSEAAGESDEQYF.

Ten or more counts support this clone. The gene calls are TRBV24-1 and TRBJ2-7; tentative D call: TRBD2 (5 bases). Trimming left V 9 bases short and J 3 bases short, with 29 bases between. In germline, CDR1 is KGHDR, CDR2 SFDVKD. The CDR3 contains 18 residues. The chain's CDR3 is CATPSAADGKEADYEQYF. The CDR3 DNA reads as TGTGCCACCCCCAGCGCGGCGGATGGGAAGGAAGCGGACTACGAGCAGTACTTC.

The sample holds a few counts of this clone. The chain joins TRBV7-2 to TRBJ1-1; D is perhaps TRBD1 (6 bases). V was cut by 1 base and J by 6 bases, with 6 bases left in between. Germline CDR1 SGHTA, CDR2 FQGNSA. CDR3 length: 12 amino acids. CDR3 sequence: CASSLGGPEAFF. CDR3 nucleotide sequence: TGTGCCAGCAGCTTAGGGGGGCCTGAAGCTTTCTTT.

The rearrangement joins TRBV5-1 to TRBJ1-1; D ambiguous. Germline V CDR1 and CDR2: SGHRS, YFSETQ. Trimming left V 4 bases short and J 4 bases short, with 14 bases between. This CDR3 region has 14 residues. CDR3: CASSTYVGITEAFF. The CDR3 region has the DNA TGCGCCAGCAGCACCTATGTGGGGATCACTGAAGCTTTCTTT.

The V gene is TRBV12-3 or TRBV12-4, the J gene TRBJ1-3, with D uncertain. V was clipped by 2 bases and J by 2 bases, with 10 bases between them. The CDR3 runs to 15 residues. The CDR3 nucleotides read TGTGCCAGCAGTTTATCTGGCAAGGCTGGAAACACCATATATTTT. Translated, it gives CASSLSGKAGNTIYF.

About this clone: The sample carries other DNA sequences with the same CDR3. This chain uses TRBV19 with TRBJ2-2; TRBD2 matches at 7 bases. CDR1 LNHDA and CDR2 SQIVND come from the germline V gene (reference sequence). V lost 6 bases, J lost 5 bases, and 18 bases stayed unmatched. This CDR3 is 18 amino acids long. Here the CDR3 reads CASRPTSSQRGNTGELFF. In DNA form, the CDR3 reads TGTGCCAGTAGGCCTACTAGCTCCCAGCGGGGTAATACCGGGGAGCTGTTTTTT.

Many counts were recorded for this clone. V is TRBV12-3 or TRBV12-4 and J is TRBJ2-1; D is unclear. The CDR3 runs 14 residues. Deletions cut 3 bases from V and 6 bases from J, with 12 bases between. The CDR3 sequence is CASSFGSSFNEQFF. CDR3 nucleotide sequence: TGTGCCAGCAGTTTCGGGTCTAGTTTCAATGAGCAGTTCTTC.

This clone showed up many times. The chain has TRBV20-1 and TRBJ2-5; D not resolved. Trimming took 3 bases from V and 0 from J, leaving 11 bases between them. Looked up from germline, CDR1 is DFQATT and CDR2 is SNEGSKA (reference sequence). The CDR3 has 14 residues. DNA for the CDR3: TGCAGTGCTAGTTTCTGGCAGAACCAAGAGACCCAGTACTTC. Translation: CSASFWQNQETQYF.

This clone is medium-sized within its sample. This chain uses TRBV6-1 with TRBJ2-2; D gene uncertain. The CDR3 contains 15 residues. V was trimmed by 2 bases and J by 3 bases, leaving 10 bases between them. Germline CDR1 is MNHNS and CDR2 is SASEGT. The CDR3 DNA follows: TGTGCCAGCAGTGAAATTAGTGGAGACACCGGGGAGCTGTTTTTT. Its translation: CASSEISGDTGELFF.

This clone rates as medium-sized. V usage is TRBV25-1 and J usage is TRBJ2-7, with TRBD1 matching 7 bases. V lost 0 bases and J lost 3; bases outside the gene matches: 5. CDR3 size: 15 residues. Germline V gene data show CDR1 as MGHDK and CDR2 as SYGVNS. The CDR3 protein is CASSEYTGENYEQYF. The CDR3, as DNA: TGTGCCAGCAGTGAATATACAGGGGAAAACTACGAGCAGTACTTC.

This clone has a count of ten or more. This rearrangement joins TRBV30 to TRBJ1-5, with TRBD1 matching 7 bases. The ends lost 2 bases at V and 5 bases at J; junction bases unmatched: 6. CDR3 length equals 14 residues. The V gene's germline CDR1 is GTSNPN and CDR2 SVGIG (reference sequence). The DNA of the CDR3 is TGTGCCTGGAGTCCCAGACAGGGTCATCAGCCCCAGCATTTT. This gives the protein CAWSPRQGHQPQHF.

This clone appeared a few times. CDR3 sequence (DNA): TGTGCCAGCAGTTCCCCGGGACAGGGGGCGGACGAGCAGTACTTC. Translating gives CASSSPGQGADEQYF. This chain connects TRBV6-2 or TRBV6-3 to TRBJ2-7; TRBD1 aligns across 12 bases. J was trimmed by 5 bases and V by 4 bases; bases with no gene match: 6. Germline loops: CDR1 MNHEY, CDR2 SVGEGT. This CDR3 has 15 residues.